What follows describes a single T cell receptor beta chain. CDR3 length: 16 residues. V gave up 4 bases and J gave up 7 bases; unmatched junction bases: 8. Germline CDR1 is LGHNA and CDR2 is YNFKEQ. The data originate from a study of radiation and T cells in renal cell carcinoma. Time point here: blood 2 weeks post-SBRT. Treatment meaning: 15 Gy SBRT to primary tumor, nephrectomy 4 weeks later. Sequencing used immunoSEQ multiplex PCR; TCRdb keeps in-frame clones, though not all of them. The sample records 150,000 to 160,000 clones, approximately 88% being singletons. The rearrangement links TRBV4-2 to TRBJ2-3; 13 nucleotides agree with TRBD2. The TCR originated in a woman aged 45-65 years with renal cell carcinoma. The sequences come from blood, collected from a patient whose treatment included radiotherapy and nephrectomy. DNA for the CDR3: TGTGCCAGCAGCCGGGAACTAGCGGGGGGGCGACATACGCAGTATTTT. Amino acid sequence: CASSRELAGGRHTQYF.